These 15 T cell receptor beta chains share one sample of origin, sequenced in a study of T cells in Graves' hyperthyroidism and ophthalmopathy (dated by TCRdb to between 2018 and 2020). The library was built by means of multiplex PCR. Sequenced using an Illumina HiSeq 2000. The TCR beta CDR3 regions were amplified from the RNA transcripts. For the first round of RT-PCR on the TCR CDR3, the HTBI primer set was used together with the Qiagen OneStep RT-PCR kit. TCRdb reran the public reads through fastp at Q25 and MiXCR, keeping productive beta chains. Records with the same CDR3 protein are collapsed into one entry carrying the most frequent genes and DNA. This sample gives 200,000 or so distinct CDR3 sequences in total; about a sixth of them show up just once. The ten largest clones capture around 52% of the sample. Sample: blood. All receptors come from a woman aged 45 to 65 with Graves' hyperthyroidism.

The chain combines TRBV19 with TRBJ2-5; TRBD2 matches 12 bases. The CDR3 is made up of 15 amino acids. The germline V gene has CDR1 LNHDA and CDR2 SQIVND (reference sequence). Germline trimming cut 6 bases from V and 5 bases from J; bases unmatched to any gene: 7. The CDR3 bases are TGTGCCAGTAGCGAAAGACTAGCGGGAGTCGAGACCCAGTACTTC. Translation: CASSERLAGVETQYF. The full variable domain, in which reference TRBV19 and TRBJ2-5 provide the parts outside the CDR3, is DGGITQSPKYLFRKEGQNVTLSCEQNLNHDAMYWYRQDPGQGLRLIYYSQIVNDFQKGDIAEGYSVSREKKESFPLTVTSAQKNPTAFYLCASSERLAGVETQYFGPGTRLLVL.

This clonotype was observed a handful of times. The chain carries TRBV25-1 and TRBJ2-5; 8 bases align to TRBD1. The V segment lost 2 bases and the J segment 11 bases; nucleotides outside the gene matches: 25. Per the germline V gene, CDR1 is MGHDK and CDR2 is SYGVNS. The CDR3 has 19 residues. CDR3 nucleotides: TGTGCCAGCAGTGAACCGGTGACAGGGGATAACGCGCGCCCCTTCGGTCAGTACTTC. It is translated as CASSEPVTGDNARPFGQYF.

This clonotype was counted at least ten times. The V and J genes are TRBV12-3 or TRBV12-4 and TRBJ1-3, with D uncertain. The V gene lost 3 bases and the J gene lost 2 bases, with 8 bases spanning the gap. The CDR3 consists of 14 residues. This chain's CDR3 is CASSLKATGNTIYF. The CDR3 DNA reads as TGTGCCAGCAGTTTGAAGGCGACTGGAAACACCATATATTTT.

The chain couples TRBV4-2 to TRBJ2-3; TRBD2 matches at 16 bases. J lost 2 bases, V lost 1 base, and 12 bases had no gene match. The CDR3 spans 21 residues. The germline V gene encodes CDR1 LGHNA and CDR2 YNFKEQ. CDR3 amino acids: CASSQGDPGLAGGRYTDTQYF. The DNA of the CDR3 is TGTGCCAGCAGCCAAGGAGATCCGGGACTAGCGGGAGGGAGATACACAGATACGCAGTATTTT.

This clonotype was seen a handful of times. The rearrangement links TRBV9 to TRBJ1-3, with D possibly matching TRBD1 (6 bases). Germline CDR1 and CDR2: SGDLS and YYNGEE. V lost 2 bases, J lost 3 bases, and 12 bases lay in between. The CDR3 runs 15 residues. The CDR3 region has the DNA TGTGCCAGCAGCGTCGGGGGCGTAAATGGAAACACCATATATTTT. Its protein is CASSVGGVNGNTIYF.

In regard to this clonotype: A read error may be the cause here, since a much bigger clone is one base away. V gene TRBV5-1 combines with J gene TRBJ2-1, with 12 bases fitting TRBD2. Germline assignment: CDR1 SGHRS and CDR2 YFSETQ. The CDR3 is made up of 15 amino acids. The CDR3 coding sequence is TGCACCAGCAGTATGACTAGCGGGAGTGGCGATGAGCAGTTCTTC. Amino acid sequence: CTSSMTSGSGDEQFF. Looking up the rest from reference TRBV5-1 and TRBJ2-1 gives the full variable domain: KAGVTQTPRYLIKTRGQQVTLSCSPISGHRSVSWYQQTPGQGLQFLFEYFSETQRNKGNFPGRFSGRQFSNSRSEMNVSTLELGDSALYLCTSSMTSGSGDEQFFGPGTRLTVL.

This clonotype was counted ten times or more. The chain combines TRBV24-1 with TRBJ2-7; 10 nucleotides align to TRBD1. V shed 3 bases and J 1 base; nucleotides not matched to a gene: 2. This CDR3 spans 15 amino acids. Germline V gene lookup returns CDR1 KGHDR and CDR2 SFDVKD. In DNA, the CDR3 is TGTGCCACCAGTGATCCGGGACAGGGGTCCTACGAGCAGTACTTC. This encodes CATSDPGQGSYEQYF.

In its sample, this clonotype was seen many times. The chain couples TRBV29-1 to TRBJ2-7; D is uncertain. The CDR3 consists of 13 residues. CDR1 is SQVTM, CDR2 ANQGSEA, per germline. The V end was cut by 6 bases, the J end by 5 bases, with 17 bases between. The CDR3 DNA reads TGCAGCGTACGTCATGGTAGCACCAACGAGCAGTACTTC. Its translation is CSVRHGSTNEQYF.

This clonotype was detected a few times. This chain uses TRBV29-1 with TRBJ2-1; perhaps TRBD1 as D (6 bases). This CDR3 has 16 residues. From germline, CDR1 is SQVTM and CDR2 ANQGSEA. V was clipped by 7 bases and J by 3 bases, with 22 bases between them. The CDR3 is CSAERVGTPIYNEQFF. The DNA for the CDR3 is TGCAGCGCCGAACGGGTGGGGACACCGATCTACAATGAGCAGTTCTTC.

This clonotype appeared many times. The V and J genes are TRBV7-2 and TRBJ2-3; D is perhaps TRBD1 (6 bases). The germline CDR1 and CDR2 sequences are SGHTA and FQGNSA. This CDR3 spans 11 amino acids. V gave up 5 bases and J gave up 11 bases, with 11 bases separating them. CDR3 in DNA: TGTGCCAGCAGCCCGGACAGCCTGCAGTATTTT. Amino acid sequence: CASSPDSLQYF.

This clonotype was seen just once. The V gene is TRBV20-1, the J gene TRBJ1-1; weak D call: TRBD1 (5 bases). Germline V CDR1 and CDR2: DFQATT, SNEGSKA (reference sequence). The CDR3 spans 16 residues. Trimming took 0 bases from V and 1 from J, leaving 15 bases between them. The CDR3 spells CSAREPKGTANTEAFF. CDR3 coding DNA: TGCAGTGCTAGAGAACCTAAGGGGACGGCGAACACTGAAGCTTTCTTT.

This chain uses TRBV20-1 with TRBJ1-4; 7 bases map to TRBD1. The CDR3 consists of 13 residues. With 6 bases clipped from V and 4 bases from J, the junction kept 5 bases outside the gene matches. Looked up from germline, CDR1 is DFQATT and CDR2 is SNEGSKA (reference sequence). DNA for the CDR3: TGCAGTGCCACTGGACAGGTTAATGAAAAACTGTTTTTT. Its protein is CSATGQVNEKLFF.

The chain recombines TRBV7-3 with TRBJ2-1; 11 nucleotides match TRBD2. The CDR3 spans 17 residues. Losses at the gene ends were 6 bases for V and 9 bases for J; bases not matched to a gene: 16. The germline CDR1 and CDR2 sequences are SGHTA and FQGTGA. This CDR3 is CASSTDSGRDLSGEQFF. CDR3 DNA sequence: TGTGCCAGCAGTACTGATAGCGGGAGGGACCTCTCGGGTGAGCAGTTCTTC.

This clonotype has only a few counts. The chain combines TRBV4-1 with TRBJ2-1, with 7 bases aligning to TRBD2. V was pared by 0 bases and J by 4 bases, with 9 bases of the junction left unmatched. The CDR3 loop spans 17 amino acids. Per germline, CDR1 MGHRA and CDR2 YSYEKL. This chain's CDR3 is CASSQDGAGASYNEQFF. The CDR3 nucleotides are TGCGCCAGCAGCCAAGATGGGGCGGGAGCCTCTTACAATGAGCAGTTCTTC.

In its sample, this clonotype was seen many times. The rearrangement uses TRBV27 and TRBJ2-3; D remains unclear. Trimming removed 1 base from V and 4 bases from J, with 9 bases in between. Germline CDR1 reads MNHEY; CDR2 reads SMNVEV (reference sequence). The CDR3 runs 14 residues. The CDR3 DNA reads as TGTGCCAGCAGTTTATTAAATCACCCAGATACGCAGTATTTT. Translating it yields CASSLLNHPDTQYF.